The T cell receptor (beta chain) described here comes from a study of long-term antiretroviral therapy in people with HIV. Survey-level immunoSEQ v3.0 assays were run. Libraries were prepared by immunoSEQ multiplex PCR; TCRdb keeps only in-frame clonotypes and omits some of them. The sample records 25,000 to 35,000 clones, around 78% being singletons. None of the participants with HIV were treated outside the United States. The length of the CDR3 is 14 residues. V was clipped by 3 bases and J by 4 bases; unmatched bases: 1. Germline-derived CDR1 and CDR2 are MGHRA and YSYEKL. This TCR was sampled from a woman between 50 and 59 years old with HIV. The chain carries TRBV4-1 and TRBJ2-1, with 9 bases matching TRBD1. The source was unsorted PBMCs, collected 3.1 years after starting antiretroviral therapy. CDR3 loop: CASSQGQGYNEQFF. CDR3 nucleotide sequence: TGCGCCAGCAGCCAGGGACAGGGATACAATGAGCAGTTCTTC.